This paragraph reports one TCR beta chain. There is no known antigen for this receptor. Base qualities are missing; no much larger clone stands one base away. Library construction relied on the immunoSEQ multiplex PCR assay. The source is immuneACCESS, and TCRdb retained only in-frame sequences with V and J called. Part of the clones is not carried over; for the studies checked, unresolved V genes explain less than half of this, and the remainder is unexplained. The sample contains roughly 76,000 clones, roughly 94% of them found a single time. The top ten hold 0.26% of the sample. The germline V gene (reference sequence) provides CDR1 SEHNR and CDR2 FQNEAQ. CDR3 length: 15 amino acids, cysteine to phenylalanine. Left in the record is the CDR3 DNA by itself, 45 bases read in frame from the first base. V and J lose 4 bases and 0 bases, and a span of 7 bases separates them. These data are taken from a study of technical replicates of blood from a handful of donors (dated by TCRdb to the late 2010s).

Material for sequencing was T cells isolated from PBMCs. The receptor was isolated from a human donor in good health. Here the chain combines TRBV7-9 and TRBJ2-6; no D gene is confidently identified. The CDR3 sequence is CASSSTPSGANVLTF. Read as DNA, the sequence is TGTGCCAGCAGCTCAACACCCTCTGGGGCCAACGTCCTGACTTTC.